The TCR beta chain under discussion was sequenced for a study of CD8 T cells in Susac syndrome. Random hexamers were used to reverse transcribe the RNA input (about 0.5 to 1 ug). TCRdb redid the calling of the immunoSEQ multiplex PCR reads with MiXCR, one entry per CDR3 protein. The sample lists 150,000 to 200,000 distinct CDR3 sequences; approximately 94% were seen once. The sample holds a few counts of this clonotype. V was cut by 6 bases and J by 0 bases, with 7 bases left in between. This CDR3 has 13 residues. The V gene's germline CDR1 is MNHNY and CDR2 SVGAGI (reference sequence). Material: CD4+ T cells from PBMCs. This TCR was sampled from a human donor with multiple sclerosis. J is TRBJ2-3 and V is TRBV6-6; D ambiguous. CDR3: CASRPASTDTQYF. The DNA for the CDR3 is TGTGCCAGCAGACCCGCCAGCACAGATACGCAGTATTTT.